The next 7 T cell receptor beta chains were all read from a single sample in a study of CD8 T cells in Susac syndrome. An input of about 0.5 to 1 ug of RNA was subjected to reverse transcription using random hexamers. TCRdb fed the immunoSEQ multiplex PCR reads into MiXCR, producing one record per CDR3 protein. The sample shows 200,000 to 250,000 distinct CDR3 sequences, about 95% of them seen only once. Material: CD4+ T cells from PBMCs. These receptor sequences come from a human donor with Susac syndrome.

This chain connects TRBV20-1 to TRBJ1-2; D gene uncertain. Germline-derived CDR1 and CDR2 are DFQATT and SNEGSKA (reference sequence). V was pared by 6 bases and J by 4 bases, with 9 bases between. The CDR3 extends over 11 amino acids. CDR3 sequence reads: CSARRFYGYTF. CDR3 bases: TGCAGTGCGCGGAGATTCTATGGCTACACCTTC.

This rearrangement joins TRBV11-2 to TRBJ2-4; D ambiguous. The CDR3 runs to 15 residues. V was cut by 1 base and J by 0 bases, with 7 bases left in between. CDR1 is SGHAT and CDR2 is FQNNGV in the germline V gene. The CDR3 region has the DNA TGTGCCAGCAGCTTAGGTCCCCAAGCCAAAAACATTCAGTACTTC. Protein product: CASSLGPQAKNIQYF.

The rearrangement joins TRBV11-2 to TRBJ2-7, with a weak D call TRBD2 (7 bases). The germline CDR1 and CDR2 sequences are SGHAT and FQNNGV. Trimming removed 5 bases at V and 2 bases at J, with 13 bases between. This CDR3 comprises 14 residues. The CDR3 nucleotides read TGTGCCAGCAGCCGAGAGGGGGGGACCTACGAGCAGTACTTC. Translation gives CASSREGGTYEQYF. Complete variable domain (other parts from reference TRBV11-2 and TRBJ2-7): EAGVAQSPRYKIIEKRQSVAFWCNPISGHATLYWYQQILGQGPKLLIQFQNNGVVDDSQLPKDRFSAERLKGVDSTLKIQPAKLEDSAVYLCASSREGGTYEQYFGPGTRLTVT.

The chain recombines TRBV5-6 with TRBJ2-6; no definite D call. The CDR3 covers 18 residues. Germline V CDR1 and CDR2: SGHDT, YYEEEE. Trimming took 2 bases from V and 1 from J, leaving 16 bases between them. This chain's CDR3 is CASSLGGPGESGANVLTF. The CDR3 nucleotides read TGTGCCAGCAGCTTAGGTGGGCCTGGGGAATCTGGGGCCAACGTCCTGACTTTC.

This chain joins TRBV3-1 and TRBJ1-2; D possibly corresponds to TRBD1 (5 bases). The CDR3 spans 13 residues. Germline V gene lookup returns CDR1 LGHDT and CDR2 YNNKEL (reference sequence). Trimming removed 1 base from V and 6 bases from J, with 9 bases in between. CDR3 loop: CASSQVRDHGYTF. The CDR3 nucleotides read TGTGCCAGCAGCCAAGTCAGGGACCATGGCTACACCTTC. The variable domain in full, completed from reference TRBV3-1 and TRBJ1-2, reads DTAVSQTPKYLVTQMGNDKSIKCEQNLGHDTMYWYKQDSKKFLKIMFSYNNKELIINETVPNRFSPKSPDKAHLNLHINSLELGDSAVYFCASSQVRDHGYTFGSGTRLTVV.

V and J are TRBV6-1 and TRBJ1-4; no definite D call. Germline V gene data show CDR1 as MNHNS and CDR2 as SASEGT. The V and J ends lost 6 bases and 7 bases respectively, with 18 bases between them. CDR3 length equals 15 residues. The CDR3 protein is CASSRRGGRSEKLFF. The CDR3, as DNA: TGTGCCAGCAGCCGACGCGGAGGGAGGAGTGAAAAACTGTTTTTT.

V usage is TRBV4-3 and J usage is TRBJ1-1, with a possible D match to TRBD1 (5 bases). This CDR3 has 13 amino acids. Germline loops: CDR1 LGHNA, CDR2 YSLEER. The V and J ends lost 2 bases and 5 bases respectively, with 9 bases between them. The CDR3 bases are TGCGCCAGCAGCCAACGGGACGAGACTGAAGCTTTCTTT. Its protein is CASSQRDETEAFF.